This T cell receptor (beta chain) came from a study of control samples from healthy donors and cancer patients (dated by TCRdb to between 2020 and 2021). Libraries were prepared through the immunoSEQ multiplex PCR assay. TCRdb took this table from immuneACCESS and kept in-frame rearrangements with V and J called. Such tables lack part of the clones; where checked against another copy, unresolved V genes explain under half of the gap, and the rest is unexplained. The sample records about 200,000 clones, 91% of which are singletons. About 1.7% of the sample is taken by the ten largest. On this clone: Its antigen specificity is not known. Since no conserved phenylalanine or tryptophan closes the CDR3, a read error is the likely cause.

This receptor was taken from a man aged 30-40 years in good health. Input material: blood.

CDR3 region: CASSQAPGQRHYGYTL. The DNA is as follows: TGCGCCAGCAGCCAAGCACCGGGACAGCGACACTATGGCTACACCCTC. The rearrangement joined TRBV4-1 to TRBJ1-2, with 7 bases matching TRBD1. Here V drops 1 base and J drops 3 bases, and the junction holds 8 bases not matched to any gene. From the germline V gene, CDR1 is MGHRA and CDR2 is YSYEKL. The CDR3 region is 16 residues in length, termini included. The kept DNA is CDR3 alone, 48 bases in frame from the first base.